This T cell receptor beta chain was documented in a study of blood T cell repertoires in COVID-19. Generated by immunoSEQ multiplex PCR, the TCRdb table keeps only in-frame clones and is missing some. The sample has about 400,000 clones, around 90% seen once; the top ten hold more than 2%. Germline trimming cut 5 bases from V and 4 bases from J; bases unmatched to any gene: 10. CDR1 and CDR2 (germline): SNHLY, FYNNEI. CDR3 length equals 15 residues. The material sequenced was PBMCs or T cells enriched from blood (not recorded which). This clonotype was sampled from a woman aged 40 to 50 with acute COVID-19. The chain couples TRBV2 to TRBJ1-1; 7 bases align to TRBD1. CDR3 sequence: CASSSPVTGITEAFF. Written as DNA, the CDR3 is TGTGCCAGCAGTTCGCCGGTGACAGGGATCACTGAAGCTTTCTTT. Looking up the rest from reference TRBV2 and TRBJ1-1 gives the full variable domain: EPEVTQTPSHQVTQMGQEVILRCVPISNHLYFYWYRQILGQKVEFLVSFYNNEISEKSEIFDDQFSVERPDGSNFTLKIRSTKLEDSAMYFCASSSPVTGITEAFFGQGTRLTVV.